One sample yielded the 27 T cell receptor beta chains listed below, sequenced in a study of blood T cell repertoires in COVID-19. Clones were sequenced by immunoSEQ multiplex PCR, and TCRdb holds only the in-frame ones, with some missing. The sample consists of fewer than 130,000 clones, about 70% of them appearing once. What was sequenced was peripheral blood. These receptors came from an older woman with acute or convalescent COVID-19.

This clone was counted between two and nine times. V usage is TRBV5-3 and J usage is TRBJ2-3, with 8 bases fitting TRBD1. TRBV5-3 is placed among ORFs of uncertain function. Trimming took 2 bases from V and 2 from J; bases not matched to a gene: 7. There are 16 residues in the CDR3. Here the CDR3 DNA reads TGTGCCAGAAGCTTAGGACAGGGCCTTTACACAGATACGCAGTATTTT. Translated: CARSLGQGLYTDTQYF.

This clone came up a few times. The rearrangement joins TRBV7-2 to TRBJ2-7, with 9 bases identical to TRBD1. Losses at the gene ends were 3 bases for V and 7 bases for J; bases not matched to a gene: 7. The CDR3 is made up of 14 amino acids. Germline V lookup: CDR1 SGHTA, CDR2 FQGNSA. DNA for the CDR3: TGTGCCAGCAGCTTCCCGGGACAGGGTAAAGAGCAGTACTTC. Its translation: CASSFPGQGKEQYF.

V and J are TRBV19 and TRBJ1-2; no clear D gene. V lost 7 bases and J 4 bases, leaving 16 bases between the germline ends. CDR3 length equals 14 residues. Germline V gives CDR1 LNHDA, CDR2 SQIVND (reference sequence). The DNA for the CDR3 is TGTGCCAGTAAGCGGGCGGATGGCGGCTATGGCTACACCTTC. This translates into CASKRADGGYGYTF. The full variable domain, rest sourced from reference TRBV19 and TRBJ1-2, is DGGITQSPKYLFRKEGQNVTLSCEQNLNHDAMYWYRQDPGQGLRLIYYSQIVNDFQKGDIAEGYSVSREKKESFPLTVTSAQKNPTAFYLCASKRADGGYGYTFGSGTRLTVV.

This chain connects TRBV7-9 to TRBJ2-3, with 10 positions matching TRBD2. V dropped 5 bases and J dropped 2; count of bases not matched to a gene: 10. This CDR3 region has 17 residues. Germline CDR1 is SEHNR and CDR2 is FQNEAQ (reference sequence). CDR3 amino acids: CASSPPGLADLTDTQYF. The CDR3 bases are TGTGCCAGCAGCCCACCCGGACTAGCGGACCTCACAGATACGCAGTATTTT.

This clone was picked up one time. This chain uses TRBV18 with TRBJ1-5; 7 bases are shared with TRBD1. Germline lookup yields CDR1 KGHSH and CDR2 LQKENI. The CDR3 runs 15 residues. The V segment lost 2 bases and the J segment 6 bases; nucleotides outside the gene matches: 7. This CDR3 reads CASSPTGERVQPQHF. CDR3 bases: TGTGCCAGCTCACCAACAGGGGAGAGGGTTCAGCCCCAGCATTTT.

The genes are TRBV30 and TRBJ1-6; TRBD1 aligns across 7 bases. V was clipped by 3 bases and J by 9 bases; unmatched bases: 5. Looked up from germline, CDR1 is GTSNPN and CDR2 is SVGIG (reference sequence). This CDR3 has 13 residues. The CDR3 here is CAWSLYRGSPLHF. The CDR3 DNA is TGTGCCTGGAGCCTATACAGGGGTTCACCCCTCCACTTT.

The chain recombines TRBV11-1 with TRBJ2-1; a possible D gene is TRBD2 (6 bases). CDR1 SGHAT and CDR2 FQDESV come from the germline V gene (reference sequence). The CDR3 consists of 14 residues. Trimming took off 1 base at V and 6 bases at J, with 10 bases between the two ends. This chain's CDR3 is CASSLGRLGNEQFF. CDR3 sequence (DNA): TGTGCCAGCAGCTTAGGGAGACTAGGCAATGAGCAGTTCTTC.

CDR3 DNA: TGTGCCACCAAGGACAGGAACACCGGGGAGCTGTTTTTT. Translation: CATKDRNTGELFF. This rearrangement joins TRBV19 to TRBJ2-2; D perhaps matches TRBD1 (6 bases). Trimming took 10 bases from V and 1 from J, leaving 10 bases between them. Germline V lookup: CDR1 LNHDA, CDR2 SQIVND (reference sequence). The CDR3 is 13 amino acids.

J is TRBJ1-2 and V is TRBV19; 9 bases are a match to TRBD1. Germline values: CDR1 LNHDA, CDR2 SQIVND (reference sequence). V gave up 4 bases and J gave up 2 bases; unmatched junction bases: 20. This CDR3 spans 20 amino acids. CDR3 sequence (DNA): TGTGCCAGTAGTACTTCAAACCGGGACAGGGCATTAGAAACCAACTATGGCTACACCTTC. Amino acid sequence: CASSTSNRDRALETNYGYTF.

The J gene is TRBJ1-1, the V gene TRBV5-4; 7 bases line up with TRBD1. Germline V CDR1 and CDR2: SGHNT, YYREEE (reference sequence). V lost 4 bases and J lost 2; bases outside the gene matches: 8. CDR3 length: 15 amino acids. As DNA, the CDR3 is TGTGCCAGCAGCACGAAGACAGGGACTAACACTGAAGCTTTCTTT. This encodes CASSTKTGTNTEAFF.

The V gene is TRBV13, the J gene TRBJ2-1; 12 bases align to TRBD2. Losses at the gene ends were 5 bases for V and 10 bases for J; bases not matched to a gene: 12. This CDR3 has 16 amino acids. Germline CDR1 is PRHDT and CDR2 is FYEKMQ (reference sequence). The CDR3 loop is CASSRRLAGAEGEQFF. The DNA of the CDR3 is TGTGCCAGCAGCCGGCGACTAGCGGGGGCCGAAGGGGAGCAGTTCTTC.

The chain employs TRBV29-1 and TRBJ2-5; D gene uncertain. Germline values: CDR1 SQVTM, CDR2 ANQGSEA. V was pared by 0 bases and J by 5 bases, with 10 bases between. This CDR3 is built from 13 residues. CDR3: CSVEDQTRETQYF. In DNA, the CDR3 is TGCAGCGTTGAAGATCAAACTCGGGAGACCCAGTACTTC. Full variable domain (outside the CDR3, taken from reference TRBV29-1 and TRBJ2-5): SAVISQKPSRDICQRGTSLTIQCQVDSQVTMMFWYRQQPGQSLTLIATANQGSEATYESGFVIDKFPISRPNLTFSTLTVSNMSPEDSSIYLCSVEDQTRETQYFGPGTRLLVL.

This chain joins TRBV7-2 and TRBJ1-4; D is undetermined. Germline values: CDR1 SGHTA, CDR2 FQGNSA. V shed 2 bases and J shed 6 bases, with 7 bases lying between them. The CDR3 spans 13 residues. CDR3 sequence reads: CASSLTRDEKLFF. CDR3 bases: TGTGCCAGCAGCTTAACGAGGGATGAAAAACTGTTTTTT.

This clone occurred a few times. The chain joins TRBV5-8 to TRBJ1-1; 7 bases agree with TRBD1. The V gene end was trimmed by 4 bases and the J gene end by 6 bases; junction bases not matched to a gene: 9. The CDR3 runs 14 residues. Germline V gives CDR1 SGHTS, CDR2 YDEGEE. In DNA form, the CDR3 reads TGTGCCAGCAGCATACAGGGGACAGTATCTGAAGCTTTCTTT. It encodes CASSIQGTVSEAFF.

This clone has only a few counts. The V call is TRBV11-2, the J call TRBJ2-7, with 12 nucleotides matching TRBD1. The CDR3 has 15 amino acids. V dropped 3 bases and J dropped 2; count of bases not matched to a gene: 2. Germline loops: CDR1 SGHAT, CDR2 FQNNGV. As DNA, the CDR3 is TGTGCCAGCAGCTTGGGGACAGGGGGCCCCTACGAGCAGTACTTC. Encoded protein: CASSLGTGGPYEQYF.

This chain joins TRBV6-4 and TRBJ1-2; 8 positions match TRBD1. The CDR3 consists of 14 residues. V gave up 6 bases and J gave up 2 bases; unmatched junction bases: 5. Germline V CDR1 and CDR2: MRHNA, SNTAGT. The CDR3 here is CASSANRGNYGYTF. The CDR3 DNA is TGTGCCAGCAGCGCCAACAGGGGGAACTATGGCTACACCTTC.

The V call is TRBV13, the J call TRBJ2-1, with D hard to call. Trimming removed 5 bases at V and 10 bases at J, with 15 bases between. The CDR3 runs to 13 residues. The germline CDR1 and CDR2 sequences are PRHDT and FYEKMQ (reference sequence). This chain's CDR3 is CASSPRIAGEQFF. Here the CDR3 DNA reads TGTGCCAGCAGCCCGCGTATAGCTGGGGAGCAGTTCTTC.

V and J are TRBV18 and TRBJ1-3, with D possibly being TRBD1 (5 bases). Germline V CDR1 and CDR2: KGHSH, LQKENI. Between the trimmed V and J ends, which lost 4 bases and 0 bases, there was a span of 10 bases. The CDR3 spans 15 residues. The CDR3 here is CASSLGENSGNTIYF. The CDR3 DNA sequence: TGTGCCAGCTCACTAGGGGAAAACTCTGGAAACACCATATATTTT.

The chain couples TRBV9 to TRBJ2-5, with 10 bases identical to TRBD2. Germline CDR1 is SGDLS and CDR2 is YYNGEE. This CDR3 region has 14 residues. Germline trimming cut 3 bases from V and 2 bases from J; bases unmatched to any gene: 1. CDR3 DNA sequence: TGTGCCAGCAGCGAACTAGCGGGACAAGAGACCCAGTACTTC. Protein: CASSELAGQETQYF. The complete variable domain, with remaining parts taken from reference TRBV9 and TRBJ2-5, reads DSGVTQTPKHLITATGQRVTLRCSPRSGDLSVYWYQQSLDQGLQFLIQYYNGEERAKGNILERFSAQQFPDLHSELNLSSLELGDSALYFCASSELAGQETQYFGPGTRLLVL.

This chain joins TRBV6-5 and TRBJ1-2; possible D gene TRBD1, 6 bases. The germline V gene encodes CDR1 MNHEY and CDR2 SVGAGI. Trimming removed 2 bases at V and 4 bases at J, with 17 bases between. The CDR3 has 16 residues. The CDR3 spells CASSYGRTDAGYGYTF. In nucleotides, the CDR3 is TGTGCCAGCAGTTACGGTCGGACAGACGCTGGCTATGGCTACACCTTC.

The table lists this clone with a few counts. The chain joins TRBV29-1 to TRBJ1-1; weak D call: TRBD1 (5 bases). This CDR3 has 15 residues. Trimming took off 4 bases at V and 8 bases at J, with 23 bases between the two ends. The germline gives CDR1 SQVTM, CDR2 ANQGSEA. CDR3 sequence: CSVVGVGGTASEAFF. The CDR3 bases are TGCAGCGTTGTGGGTGTAGGAGGGACGGCTTCCGAAGCTTTCTTT.

V usage is TRBV5-1 and J usage is TRBJ1-2; 8 nucleotides agree with TRBD1. The germline V gene encodes CDR1 SGHRS and CDR2 YFSETQ. The CDR3 sequence is 14 residues long. V gave up 1 base and J gave up 4 bases; unmatched junction bases: 3. The CDR3 DNA is TGCGCCAGCAGCTTGTCTACAGGGGGCTATGGCTACACCTTC. Translation: CASSLSTGGYGYTF.

This chain connects TRBV2 to TRBJ1-1; 7 bases are shared with TRBD1. The CDR3 extends over 13 amino acids. Germline trimming cut 9 bases from V and 3 bases from J; bases unmatched to any gene: 7. The germline gives CDR1 SNHLY, CDR2 FYNNEI. The CDR3 sequence is CARSRDRYTEAFF. The CDR3, as DNA: TGTGCCAGGAGCCGGGACAGATACACTGAAGCTTTCTTT.

V gene TRBV7-2 combines with J gene TRBJ1-2; no clear D gene. CDR3 length equals 12 residues. The germline gives CDR1 SGHTA, CDR2 FQGNSA. Trimming took 6 bases from V and 1 from J, leaving 6 bases between them. CDR3 in amino acids: CASSTYNYGYTF. CDR3 DNA sequence: TGTGCCAGCAGTACATATAACTATGGCTACACCTTC.

This chain connects TRBV6-6 to TRBJ1-2; 7 bases map to TRBD1. CDR3 length: 13 residues. Germline CDR1 and CDR2: MNHNY and SVGAGI (reference sequence). After removal of 5 bases from V and 4 bases from J, the junction contained 4 bases not matched to a gene. The CDR3 here is CASSLGQIYGYTF. The DNA of the CDR3 is TGTGCCAGCAGTCTGGGACAGATCTATGGCTACACCTTC.

The chain couples TRBV21-1 to TRBJ2-5; the D segment call TRBD1 is taken from the table without a DNA check. TRBV21-1 is noted as a pseudogene. This CDR3 has 14 amino acids. The CDR3 is CARRSTVNQETQYF. The CDR3 DNA is TGTGCCAGAAGATCGACAGTAAATCAAGAGACCCAGTACTTC.

For this clone: Other DNA sequences in this specimen translate into the identical CDR3. V usage is TRBV5-1 and J usage is TRBJ1-1; possible D gene TRBD1, 6 bases. Trimming took 4 bases from V and 0 from J, leaving 10 bases between them. CDR3 size: 14 residues. The germline CDR1 and CDR2 sequences are SGHRS and YFSETQ. The CDR3 reads CASSPGHLNTEAFF. The CDR3, as DNA: TGCGCCAGCAGCCCGGGACACCTGAACACTGAAGCTTTCTTT. Combining the CDR3 with reference TRBV5-1 and TRBJ1-1 gives the whole variable domain KAGVTQTPRYLIKTRGQQVTLSCSPISGHRSVSWYQQTPGQGLQFLFEYFSETQRNKGNFPGRFSGRQFSNSRSEMNVSTLELGDSALYLCASSPGHLNTEAFFGQGTRLTVV.